The sequence of this T cell receptor (beta chain) was determined in a study of T cell changes during pregnancy in multiple sclerosis. The V segment lost 3 bases and the J segment 6 bases; nucleotides outside the gene matches: 7. CDR1 and CDR2 (germline): KGHSH, LQKENI. This CDR3 region has 15 residues. Profiling relied on immunoSEQ multiplex PCR, and the TCRdb table lists in-frame clones only, not all of them. The sample holds about 46,000 clones; 92% are singletons and the top ten take 0.39%. V usage is TRBV18 and J usage is TRBJ2-1, with 8 bases lining up with TRBD1. The sample consisted of CD4+ T cells from peripheral blood mononuclear cells, taken after pregnancy. This TCR was recovered from a female donor with multiple sclerosis, enrolled in a pregnancy study. CDR3 nucleotides: TGTGCCAGCTCACCGGGCTGGACAGGGTTCAATGAGCAGTTCTTC. Protein product: CASSPGWTGFNEQFF.